The T cell receptor (beta chain) described here comes from a study of blood T cell repertoires in COVID-19. Study summary: Researchers got acute and convalescent COVID-19 samples from the United States, Italy and Spain. T cells, B-cell-depleted T cells, or PBMCs provided the cDNA or gDNA that served as material.

The table came from immunoSEQ multiplex PCR; TCRdb's copy has only in-frame clones and leaves some out. Of some 120,000 clones in the sample, about nine tenths were seen once. V was pared by 2 bases and J by 7 bases, with 6 bases of the junction left unmatched. CDR1 and CDR2 from the germline V gene are KGHSH and LQKENI. The CDR3 is 15 residues long. This TCR derives from a human donor with active COVID-19. The donor label of this sample is uncertain. Sequencing was carried out using peripheral blood. The rearrangement joins TRBV18 to TRBJ2-1; 9 bases line up with TRBD1. The CDR3 spells CASSPGTGRGNEQFF. The CDR3 DNA reads as TGTGCCAGCTCACCAGGGACAGGGCGAGGAAATGAGCAGTTCTTC.